By frequency in the sample, the clone carrying this TCR beta chain is medium-sized. V lost 1 base, J lost 4 bases, and 2 bases lay in between. This CDR3 region has 11 residues. The germline V gene has CDR1 DFQATT and CDR2 SNEGSKA (reference sequence). The data were taken from a study of T cell changes during pregnancy in multiple sclerosis. The assay was immunoSEQ multiplex PCR, and TCRdb's table has in-frame clones only and misses some. The data hold fewer than 85,000 clones, with roughly 96% observed a single time. This clonotype was obtained from a female donor with multiple sclerosis, enrolled in a pregnancy study. The rearrangement joins TRBV20-1 to TRBJ2-1; D is ambiguous. Sequenced here: peripheral blood, sampled in the second trimester of pregnancy. This CDR3 reads CSARVYNEQFF. In nucleotides, the CDR3 is TGCAGTGCTAGAGTATACAATGAGCAGTTCTTC.